Shown below are 17 T cell receptor beta chains from a single sample sequenced in a study of CD8+CD57+ T cells in acquired aplastic anemia (dated 2018 in TCRdb). Reads for this sample came from an Illumina HiSeq 2000. Genomic DNA was used as template for profiling of TCR beta VDJ combinations and CDR3 sequences. The raw public data were reprocessed by TCRdb itself: fastp quality trimming at Q25, MiXCR clonotype calling, in-frame beta chains only. Duplicate CDR3 protein sequences are folded into a single record with the most common DNA and genes. Across this sample there are 400,000 to 600,000 distinct CDR3 sequences, with about a third seen only once. The ten most abundant clones make up roughly 0.89% of the sample. Patients chosen for sequencing had shown expansion of CD8+CD57+ cells by flow cytometry. The sample consisted of sorted CD4+, CD8+, or CD8+CD57+ T cells (not recorded which) from PBMCs. The receptors were sampled from a human donor with aplastic anemia.

This clonotype was picked up one time. CDR3 in amino acids: CASTTLSDRVRQPQHF. The CDR3 DNA reads as TGTGCCAGCACCACCCTATCTGACAGGGTTCGTCAGCCCCAGCATTTT. The chain has TRBV11-1 and TRBJ1-5; 7 nucleotides line up with TRBD1. CDR1 and CDR2 (germline): SGHAT, FQDESV (reference sequence). There are 16 residues in the CDR3. Germline trimming cut 7 bases from V and 6 bases from J; bases unmatched to any gene: 15.

The chain has TRBV11-1 and TRBJ2-1, with D tentatively TRBD1 (6 bases). This CDR3 spans 15 amino acids. CDR1 is SGHAT, CDR2 FQDESV, per germline (reference sequence). Trimming stripped 5 bases from V and 5 bases from J, with 16 bases between. CDR3 sequence: CASSAAGTPHNEQFF. The DNA for the CDR3 is TGTGCCAGCAGCGCGGCCGGGACACCCCACAATGAGCAGTTCTTC. Using reference TRBV11-1 and TRBJ2-1 for the parts outside the CDR3, the full variable domain is EAEVAQSPRYKITEKSQAVAFWCDPISGHATLYWYRQILGQGPELLVQFQDESVVDDSQLPKDRFSAERLKGVDSTLKIQPAELGDSAMYLCASSAAGTPHNEQFFGPGTRLTVL.

The chain couples TRBV2 to TRBJ2-7; 11 nucleotides line up with TRBD1. CDR1 is SNHLY and CDR2 is FYNNEI in the germline V gene. The junction had 3 bases not matched to a gene; V was cut back by 5 bases and J by 0 bases. The CDR3 sequence is 15 residues long. CDR3 in DNA: TGTGCCAGCAGTACGGGACAGGGGGACTCCTACGAGCAGTACTTC. It encodes CASSTGQGDSYEQYF.

This rearrangement joins TRBV24-1 to TRBJ2-3; TRBD2 agrees at 11 bases. V lost 1 base to trimming and J lost 4 bases; unmatched junction nucleotides: 3. The CDR3 runs to 16 residues. CDR1 is KGHDR and CDR2 is SFDVKD in the germline V gene. CDR3 loop: CATSDFLAGGSDTQYF. CDR3 coding DNA: TGTGCCACCAGTGATTTCTTAGCGGGAGGGTCAGATACGCAGTATTTT.

Ten or more counts support this clonotype. The chain uses TRBV20-1 and TRBJ1-5, with D possibly matching TRBD1 (6 bases). Germline CDR1 and CDR2: DFQATT and SNEGSKA (reference sequence). This CDR3 has 14 amino acids. V was shortened by 3 bases and J by 0 bases, with 9 bases between the two germline ends. The CDR3 reads CSARGTTSNQPQHF. The CDR3 DNA reads as TGCAGTGCTAGGGGGACAACTAGCAATCAGCCCCAGCATTTT.

The genes are TRBV15 and TRBJ2-7; D remains unclear. The ends were cut back, 5 bases at V and 2 bases at J, with 10 bases in the middle. Germline CDR1 and CDR2: LNHNV and YYDKDF (reference sequence). This CDR3 has 13 residues. The CDR3: CATSGRGAYEQYF. CDR3 bases: TGTGCCACCAGCGGGCGAGGCGCCTACGAGCAGTACTTC.

The chain links TRBV9 to TRBJ1-6, with a weak D call TRBD1 (5 bases). Germline V gene lookup returns CDR1 SGDLS and CDR2 YYNGEE. The CDR3 runs to 13 residues. V lost 0 bases to trimming and J lost 10 bases, with 8 bases between them. The CDR3 loop reads CASSVGGSSPLHF. CDR3 bases: TGTGCCAGCAGCGTAGGGGGCAGCTCACCCCTCCACTTT.

This clonotype has only a few counts. The rearrangement joins TRBV12-3 or TRBV12-4 to TRBJ2-1; D unresolved. Deletions cut 3 bases from V and 5 bases from J, with 8 bases between. CDR3 length: 13 residues. CDR3 sequence: CASSFESDNEQFF. DNA of the CDR3: TGTGCCAGCAGTTTCGAGAGCGACAATGAGCAGTTCTTC.

V is TRBV10-2 and J is TRBJ2-5, with a weak D call TRBD2 (5 bases). The CDR3 contains 12 residues. Germline V CDR1 and CDR2: WSHSY, SAAADI. With 8 bases removed from V and 5 bases from J, the gap between germline ends came to 12 bases. In nucleotides, the CDR3 is TGCGCCAGCGACGCCACGGGGGAGACCCAGTACTTC. Translated: CASDATGETQYF.

This sequence joins TRBV25-1 and TRBJ1-2, with unresolved D. Germline lookup yields CDR1 MGHDK and CDR2 SYGVNS. The CDR3 contains 14 residues. V lost 8 bases and J 3 bases, leaving 16 bases between the germline ends. The CDR3 sequence: CASGYSSIDYGYTF. For the CDR3, the DNA is TGTGCCAGCGGTTACTCGAGTATCGACTATGGCTACACCTTC.

J is TRBJ2-1 and V is TRBV24-1, with TRBD1 matching 7 bases. Germline CDR1 KGHDR, CDR2 SFDVKD. The CDR3 is 15 residues long. Trimming took 5 bases from V and 4 from J; bases not matched to a gene: 7. This chain's CDR3 is CATSGNTGVYNEQFF. CDR3 in DNA: TGTGCCACCAGTGGTAACACAGGGGTTTACAATGAGCAGTTCTTC.

This clonotype was counted ten times or more. Written as DNA, the CDR3 is TGTGCCAGTAGTATGTTGACGACTGAAGCTTTCTTT. Translation: CASSMLTTEAFF. The chain links TRBV19 to TRBJ1-1; D not resolved. V lost 3 bases, J lost 5 bases, and 7 bases lay in between. Germline CDR1 and CDR2: LNHDA and SQIVND (reference sequence). The CDR3 has 12 amino acids.

This clonotype was detected once. This chain connects TRBV13 to TRBJ2-7, with 8 bases that match TRBD1. The CDR3 runs to 16 residues. Losses at the gene ends were 5 bases for V and 4 bases for J; bases not matched to a gene: 13. CDR1 and CDR2 from the germline V gene are PRHDT and FYEKMQ (reference sequence). The CDR3 reads CASSPSPGTGWYEQYF. CDR3 nucleotides: TGTGCCAGCAGCCCCAGTCCCGGGACAGGTTGGTACGAGCAGTACTTC.

This sequence joins TRBV6-1 and TRBJ2-1; TRBD2 might be the D (8 bases). Deletions cut 8 bases from V and 4 bases from J, with 21 bases between. The CDR3 length is 16 residues. Germline CDR1 reads MNHNS; CDR2 reads SASEGT. Here the CDR3 DNA reads TGTGCCAGCCAAAGGGGGCGGGGGGTAACGTACAATGAGCAGTTCTTC. It yields the protein CASQRGRGVTYNEQFF.

This clonotype has a count of ten or more. This chain joins TRBV20-1 and TRBJ1-5; D is perhaps TRBD1 (6 bases). CDR1 is DFQATT, CDR2 SNEGSKA, per germline (reference sequence). This CDR3 spans 13 amino acids. Trimming left V 5 bases short and J 4 bases short, with 12 bases between. CDR3 DNA: TGCAGTGCTGAACAGGGCCCGAATCAGCCCCAGCATTTT. Protein sequence: CSAEQGPNQPQHF.

This chain uses TRBV2 with TRBJ1-1; a weak D match, TRBD1 (5 bases). V was trimmed by 5 bases and J by 10 bases, leaving 17 bases between them. There are 13 residues in the CDR3. Per the germline V gene, CDR1 is SNHLY and CDR2 is FYNNEI. This CDR3 reads CASSLQVDGAAFF. CDR3 DNA sequence: TGTGCCAGCAGTTTGCAGGTGGACGGGGCAGCTTTCTTT.

V and J are TRBV30 and TRBJ1-1, with 7 bases that match TRBD1. Germline V CDR1 and CDR2: GTSNPN, SVGIG (reference sequence). CDR3 length: 14 residues. The V gene end was trimmed by 0 bases and the J gene end by 5 bases; junction bases not matched to a gene: 6. Here the CDR3 reads CAWSVFQGVTEAFF. The CDR3 nucleotides are TGTGCCTGGAGTGTATTTCAGGGGGTGACTGAAGCTTTCTTT.